A few counts support the clone carrying this T cell receptor beta chain. Its specificity is not known. cDNA synthesis used the whole RNA isolate, giving expressed TCRB sequences. TCRdb's table, derived via immunoSEQ multiplex PCR, lists solely in-frame clones and lacks some. The top ten hold roughly 0.092% of the sample, which has roughly 150,000 clones, roughly 63% seen once. These data originate in a study of beta chain features in type 1 diabetes. General study points: Type 1 diabetes patients showed a moderate but significant shortening of TCRB CDR3s in all four CD4+ subsets. Comparison showed that naive, central memory and Treg TCRB repertoires appeared more similar among patients than among healthy donors.

J was trimmed by 0 bases and V by 3 bases; bases with no gene match: 9. This CDR3 has 19 amino acids. Germline V gives CDR1 LGHNA, CDR2 YSLEER. CD4+ naive, central memory, regulatory and stem cell-like memory cells were sorted via CD45RO/CCR7/CD25/CD127/CD95/CD27. Every sorted population was more than 95% pure. The sequenced sample was naive CD4+ T cells from blood. The clonotype originates from a man between 25 and 39 years old with type 1 diabetes. V usage is TRBV4-3 and J usage is TRBJ2-4, with 12 bases lining up with TRBD1. For the CDR3, the DNA is TGCGCCAGCAGCCAGCGCCGGGACAGGGGGCTCTTAGCCAAAAACATTCAGTACTTC. The encoded protein is CASSQRRDRGLLAKNIQYF.